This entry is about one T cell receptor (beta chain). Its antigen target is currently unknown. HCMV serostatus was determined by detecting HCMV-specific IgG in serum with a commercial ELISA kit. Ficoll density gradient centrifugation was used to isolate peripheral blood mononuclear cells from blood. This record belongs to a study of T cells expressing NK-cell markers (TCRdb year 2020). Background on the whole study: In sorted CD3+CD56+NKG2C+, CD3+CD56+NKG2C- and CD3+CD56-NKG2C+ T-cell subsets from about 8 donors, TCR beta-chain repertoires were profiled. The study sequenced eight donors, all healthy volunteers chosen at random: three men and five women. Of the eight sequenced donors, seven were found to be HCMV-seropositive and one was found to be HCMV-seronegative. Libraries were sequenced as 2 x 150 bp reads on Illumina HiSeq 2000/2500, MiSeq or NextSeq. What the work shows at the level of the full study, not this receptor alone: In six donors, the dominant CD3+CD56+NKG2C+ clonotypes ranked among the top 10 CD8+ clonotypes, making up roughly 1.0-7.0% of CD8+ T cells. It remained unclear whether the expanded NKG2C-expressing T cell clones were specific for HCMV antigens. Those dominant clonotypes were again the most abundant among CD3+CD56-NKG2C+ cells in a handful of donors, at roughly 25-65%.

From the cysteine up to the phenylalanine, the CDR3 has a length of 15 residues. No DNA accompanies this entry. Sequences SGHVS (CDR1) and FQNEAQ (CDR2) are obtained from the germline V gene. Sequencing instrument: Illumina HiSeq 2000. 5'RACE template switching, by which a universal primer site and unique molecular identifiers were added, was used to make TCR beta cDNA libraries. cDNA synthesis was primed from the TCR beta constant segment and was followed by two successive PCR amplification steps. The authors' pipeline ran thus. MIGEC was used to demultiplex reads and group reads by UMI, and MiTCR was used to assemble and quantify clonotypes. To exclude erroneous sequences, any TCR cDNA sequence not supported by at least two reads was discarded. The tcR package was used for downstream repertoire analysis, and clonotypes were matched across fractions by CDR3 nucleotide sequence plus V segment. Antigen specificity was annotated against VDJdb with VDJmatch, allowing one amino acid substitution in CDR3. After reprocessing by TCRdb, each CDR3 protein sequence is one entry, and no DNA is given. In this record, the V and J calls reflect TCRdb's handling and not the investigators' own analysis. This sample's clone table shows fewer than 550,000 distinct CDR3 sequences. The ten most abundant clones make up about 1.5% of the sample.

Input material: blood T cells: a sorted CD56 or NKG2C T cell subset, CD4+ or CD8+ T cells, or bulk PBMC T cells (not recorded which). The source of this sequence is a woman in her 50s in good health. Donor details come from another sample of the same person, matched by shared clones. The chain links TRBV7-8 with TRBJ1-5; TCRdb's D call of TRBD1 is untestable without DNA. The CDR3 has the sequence CASSPREGAEQPQHF.